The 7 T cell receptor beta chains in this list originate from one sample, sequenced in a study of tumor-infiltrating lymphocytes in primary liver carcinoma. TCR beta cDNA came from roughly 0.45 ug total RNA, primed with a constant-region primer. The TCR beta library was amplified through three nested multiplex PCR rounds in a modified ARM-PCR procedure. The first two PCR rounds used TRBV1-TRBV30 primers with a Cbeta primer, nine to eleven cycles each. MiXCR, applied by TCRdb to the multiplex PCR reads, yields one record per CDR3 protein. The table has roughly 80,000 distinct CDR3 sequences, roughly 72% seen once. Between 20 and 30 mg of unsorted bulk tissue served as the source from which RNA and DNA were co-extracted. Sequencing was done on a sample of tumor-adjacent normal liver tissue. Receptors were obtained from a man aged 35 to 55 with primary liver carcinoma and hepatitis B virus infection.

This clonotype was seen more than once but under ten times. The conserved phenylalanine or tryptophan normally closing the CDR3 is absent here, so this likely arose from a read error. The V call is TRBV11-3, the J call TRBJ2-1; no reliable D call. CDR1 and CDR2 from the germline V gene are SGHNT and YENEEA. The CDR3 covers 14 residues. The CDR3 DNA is TGTGCAAGCAGCTTAGGCGTCTCGAACAATGAGCAGTTCCTC. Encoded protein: CASSLGVSNNEQFL.

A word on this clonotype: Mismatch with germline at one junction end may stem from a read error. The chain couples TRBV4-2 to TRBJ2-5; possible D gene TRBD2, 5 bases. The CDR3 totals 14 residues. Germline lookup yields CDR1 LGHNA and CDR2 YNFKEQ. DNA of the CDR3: TGTGCCAACAGCCCTACAGAGGGAAAAGAGACCCAGTATTTC. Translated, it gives CANSPTEGKETQYF.

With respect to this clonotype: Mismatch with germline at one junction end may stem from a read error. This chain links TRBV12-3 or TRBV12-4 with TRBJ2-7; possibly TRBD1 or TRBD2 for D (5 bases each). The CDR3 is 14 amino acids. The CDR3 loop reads CASSLRGAVYVQYF. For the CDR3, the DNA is TGTGCCAGCAGCCTTCGAGGGGCTGTCTACGTGCAGTACTTC.

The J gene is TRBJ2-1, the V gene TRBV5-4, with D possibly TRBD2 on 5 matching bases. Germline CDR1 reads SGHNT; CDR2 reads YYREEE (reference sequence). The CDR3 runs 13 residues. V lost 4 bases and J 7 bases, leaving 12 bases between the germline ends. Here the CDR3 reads CASSPGSRNEQFF. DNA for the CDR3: TGTGCCAGCAGCCCGGGGTCGCGGAATGAGCAGTTCTTC.

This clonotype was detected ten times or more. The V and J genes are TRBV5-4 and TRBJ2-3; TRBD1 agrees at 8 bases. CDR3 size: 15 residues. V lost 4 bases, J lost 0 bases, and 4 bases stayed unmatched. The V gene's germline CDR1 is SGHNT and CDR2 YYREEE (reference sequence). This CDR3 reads CASSGGQASTDTQYF. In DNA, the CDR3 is TGTGCCAGCAGCGGGGGACAGGCCAGCACAGATACGCAGTATTTT.

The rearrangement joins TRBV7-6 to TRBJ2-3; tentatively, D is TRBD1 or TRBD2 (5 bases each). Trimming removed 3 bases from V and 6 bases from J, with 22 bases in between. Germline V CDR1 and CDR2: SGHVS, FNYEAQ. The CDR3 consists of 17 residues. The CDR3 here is CASSFTSGDLVLDTQYF. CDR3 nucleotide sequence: TGTGCCAGCAGCTTCACGTCCGGGGACCTGGTTCTGGATACGCAGTATTTT. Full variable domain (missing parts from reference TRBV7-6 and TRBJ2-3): GAGVSQSPRYKVTKRGQDVALRCDPISGHVSLYWYRQALGQGPEFLTYFNYEAQQDKSGLPNDRFSAERPEGSISTLTIQRTEQRDSAMYRCASSFTSGDLVLDTQYFGPGTRLTVL.

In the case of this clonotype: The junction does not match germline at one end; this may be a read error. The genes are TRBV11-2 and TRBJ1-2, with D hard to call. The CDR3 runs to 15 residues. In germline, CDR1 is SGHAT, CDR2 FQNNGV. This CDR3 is CAGSFSEPFLEGYSF. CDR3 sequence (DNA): TGTGCCGGCAGCTTTTCCGAGCCTTTTCTCGAGGGCTACAGCTTC.